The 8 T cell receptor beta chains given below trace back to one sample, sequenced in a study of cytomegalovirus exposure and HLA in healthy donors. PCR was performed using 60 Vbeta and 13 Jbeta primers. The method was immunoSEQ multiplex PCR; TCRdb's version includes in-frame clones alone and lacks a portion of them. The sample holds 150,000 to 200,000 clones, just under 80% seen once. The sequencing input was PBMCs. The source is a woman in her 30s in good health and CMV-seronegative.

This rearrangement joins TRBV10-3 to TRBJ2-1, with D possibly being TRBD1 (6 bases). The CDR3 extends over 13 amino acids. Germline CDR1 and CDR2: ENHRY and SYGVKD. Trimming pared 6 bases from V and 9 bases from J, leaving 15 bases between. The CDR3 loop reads CAIRERDILEQFF. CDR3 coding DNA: TGTGCCATCAGAGAGAGGGACATACTTGAGCAGTTCTTC.

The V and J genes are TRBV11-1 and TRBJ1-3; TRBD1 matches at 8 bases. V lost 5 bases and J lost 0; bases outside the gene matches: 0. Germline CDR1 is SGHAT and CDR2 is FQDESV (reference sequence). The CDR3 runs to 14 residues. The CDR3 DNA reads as TGTGCCAGCAGCGACAGGGGCTCTGGAAACACCATATATTTT. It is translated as CASSDRGSGNTIYF.

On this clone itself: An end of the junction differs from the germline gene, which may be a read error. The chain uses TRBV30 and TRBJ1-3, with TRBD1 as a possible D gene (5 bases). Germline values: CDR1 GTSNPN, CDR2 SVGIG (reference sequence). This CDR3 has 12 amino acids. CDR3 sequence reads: CAWSVPMTVGRF. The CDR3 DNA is TGTGCCTGGAGTGTACCGATGACGGTGGGGCGTTTT.

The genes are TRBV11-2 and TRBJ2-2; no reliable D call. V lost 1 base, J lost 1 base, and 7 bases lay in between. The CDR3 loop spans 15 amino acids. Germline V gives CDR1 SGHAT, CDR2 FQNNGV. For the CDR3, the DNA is TGTGCCAGCAGCTTAGTCAGAAAGAACACCGGGGAGCTGTTTTTT. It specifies CASSLVRKNTGELFF.

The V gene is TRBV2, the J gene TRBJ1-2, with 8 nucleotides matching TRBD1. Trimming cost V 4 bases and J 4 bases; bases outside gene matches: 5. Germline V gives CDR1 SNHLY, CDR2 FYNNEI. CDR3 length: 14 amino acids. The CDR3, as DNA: TGTGCCAGCAGTGGGACAGGGTTCGGCTATGGCTACACCTTC. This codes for CASSGTGFGYGYTF. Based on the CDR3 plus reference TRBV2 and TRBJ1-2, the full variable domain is EPEVTQTPSHQVTQMGQEVILRCVPISNHLYFYWYRQILGQKVEFLVSFYNNEISEKSEIFDDQFSVERPDGSNFTLKIRSTKLEDSAMYFCASSGTGFGYGYTFGSGTRLTVV.

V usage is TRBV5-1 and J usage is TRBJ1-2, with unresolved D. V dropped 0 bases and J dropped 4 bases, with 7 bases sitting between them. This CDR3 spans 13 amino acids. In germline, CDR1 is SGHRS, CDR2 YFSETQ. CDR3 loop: CASSLVRGYGYTF. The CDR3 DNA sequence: TGCGCCAGCAGCTTGGTGAGAGGCTATGGCTACACCTTC. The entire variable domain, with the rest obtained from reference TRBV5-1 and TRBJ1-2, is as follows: KAGVTQTPRYLIKTRGQQVTLSCSPISGHRSVSWYQQTPGQGLQFLFEYFSETQRNKGNFPGRFSGRQFSNSRSEMNVSTLELGDSALYLCASSLVRGYGYTFGSGTRLTVV.

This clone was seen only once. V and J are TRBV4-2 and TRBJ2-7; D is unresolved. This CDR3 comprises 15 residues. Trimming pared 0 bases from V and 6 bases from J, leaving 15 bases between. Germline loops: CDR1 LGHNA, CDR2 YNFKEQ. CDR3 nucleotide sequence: TGTGCCAGCAGCCAAGATCTTCTCGCCCCGGGCGAGCAGTACTTC. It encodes CASSQDLLAPGEQYF.

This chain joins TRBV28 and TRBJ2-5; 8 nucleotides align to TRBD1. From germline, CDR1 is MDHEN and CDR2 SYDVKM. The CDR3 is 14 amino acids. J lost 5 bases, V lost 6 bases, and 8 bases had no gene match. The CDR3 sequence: CASSPPTGVETQYF. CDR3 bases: TGTGCCAGCAGCCCGCCGACAGGGGTTGAGACCCAGTACTTC. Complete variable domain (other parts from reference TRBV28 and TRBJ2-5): DVKVTQSSRYLVKRTGEKVFLECVQDMDHENMFWYRQDPGLGLRLIYFSYDVKMKEKGDIPEGYSVSREKKERFSLILESASTNQTSMYLCASSPPTGVETQYFGPGTRLLVL.